The clone carrying this T cell receptor beta chain turned up a few times. Its antigen remains unidentified. TCR beta CDR3 sequences were amplified from RNA transcripts. The HTBI primer set served for first-round RT-PCR of the TCR CDR3. MiXCR, applied by TCRdb to the multiplex PCR reads, yields one record per CDR3 protein. The table includes fewer than 450,000 distinct CDR3 sequences, around 20% detected once. The sample is drawn from a study of T cells in Graves' hyperthyroidism and ophthalmopathy. On the study more broadly: Sampling of peripheral blood happened at initial diagnosis, prior to any treatment. Notes on the study in general: Most thyroid clonotypes expanded above 0.001 were also detected in blood. Researchers report that a 13 V-J model separated ophthalmopathy from stable hyperthyroidism.

V dropped 0 bases and J dropped 5; count of bases not matched to a gene: 4. Germline CDR1 reads MGHRA; CDR2 reads YSYEKL. The CDR3 is 15 amino acids. The source of this sequence is a man younger than 35 with Graves' ophthalmopathy. The chain joins TRBV4-1 to TRBJ2-5, with 9 bases aligning to TRBD2. Sequenced: blood. CDR3 DNA sequence: TGCGCCAGCAGCCAAGATTCCGGACTAGCGGAGACCCAGTACTTC. It specifies CASSQDSGLAETQYF.